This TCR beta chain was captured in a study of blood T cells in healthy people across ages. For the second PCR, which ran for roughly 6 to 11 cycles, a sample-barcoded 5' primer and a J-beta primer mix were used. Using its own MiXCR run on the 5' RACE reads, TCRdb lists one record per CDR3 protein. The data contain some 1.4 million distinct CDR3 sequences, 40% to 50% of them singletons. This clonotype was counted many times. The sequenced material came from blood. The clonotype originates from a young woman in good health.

CDR3 nucleotides: TGTGCCAGCAGACCCGGACAGTCCTACGAGCAGTACTTC. Translating it yields CASRPGQSYEQYF. V is TRBV7-9 and J is TRBJ2-7; D might be TRBD1 (6 bases). The CDR3 length is 13 residues. Germline lookup yields CDR1 SEHNR and CDR2 FQNEAQ (reference sequence). Trimming stripped 6 bases from V and 1 base from J, with 10 bases between.